A selection of T cell receptor beta chains follows, all from one sample in a study of cytotoxic CD8 clonotypes in ibrutinib-treated CLL. Some clones are missing from TCRdb's copy, which holds only in-frame ones; the method was immunoSEQ multiplex PCR. The table includes about 72,000 clones, 68% detected once. This specimen consisted of PBMCs, obtained after 12 months of ibrutinib treatment. The receptors were gathered from a human donor with chronic lymphocytic leukemia. Each CDR3 is given with its conserved first and last residue. The order of the fields is clone size, J gene, D gene, V gene, CDR3 DNA, CDR3 protein. D genes are given only for firm matches. The size entry is marked missing in some rows and otherwise reads once, few, many or a size class.

NA	TRBJ1-4	TRBD1	TRBV7-2	TGTGCCAGCAGCTTAGGTCCACGGACAGGGTATGAAAAACTGTTTTTT	CASSLGPRTGYEKLFF
few	TRBJ1-2	NA	TRBV5-4	TGTGCCAGCAGCTTGGCAGGGGCTGGAGGCTACACCTTC	CASSLAGAGGYTF
medium-sized	TRBJ1-4	NA	TRBV7-9	TGTGCCAGCAGCTTAGGGGACACGAGTGGAAAACTGTTTTTT	CASSLGDTSGKLFF
NA	TRBJ2-3	NA	TRBV4-1	TGCGCCAGCAGCCCGCGGACGCAAACGGGCACAGATACGCAGTATTTT	CASSPRTQTGTDTQYF
NA	TRBJ1-1	TRBD1	TRBV7-9	TGTGCCAGCAGCTTGACAGGGCAAACTGAAGCTTTCTTT	CASSLTGQTEAFF
NA	TRBJ2-2	NA	TRBV15	TGTGCCACCAGCACCGCCTACGGCCTGGAACAATCGAACACCGGGGAGCTGTTTTTT	CATSTAYGLEQSNTGELFF
NA	TRBJ2-1	TRBD1	TRBV6-5	TGTGCCAGCAAAGAAGGGGGCGTCTACAATGAGCAGTTCTTC	CASKEGGVYNEQFF
NA	TRBJ2-1	TRBD2	TRBV10-1	TGCGCCAGCAGTGAGTATCCTAGCGGGGGGACGAATGAGCAGTTCTTC	CASSEYPSGGTNEQFF
NA	TRBJ2-7	NA	TRBV11-2	TGTGCCAGCAGCTTAGAAATCATCTCCGAGCAGTACTTC	CASSLEIISEQYF
NA	TRBJ1-2	NA	TRBV19	TGTGCCAGTAGGTATCCGGGGCACTATGGCTACACCTTC	CASRYPGHYGYTF
NA	TRBJ2-5	TRBD1	TRBV10-3	TGTGCCATAGGGGACGAGGGGGCCCAAGAGACCCAGTACTTC	CAIGDEGAQETQYF
NA	TRBJ1-5	NA	TRBV7-2	TGTGCCAGCAGCTCCGAACGGGCGGAGGTGAGACAGCCCCAGCATTTT	CASSSERAEVRQPQHF
NA	TRBJ2-6	NA	TRBV9	TGTGCCAGCAGCGTACAGGGGCTTGGGGCCAACGTCCTGACTTTC	CASSVQGLGANVLTF
NA	TRBJ2-5	TRBD2	TRBV7-8	TGTGCCAGCAGCTTAGGATCGTGGCGGGGGTCCCAAGAGACCCAGTACTTC	CASSLGSWRGSQETQYF
NA	TRBJ2-3	NA	TRBV7-3	TGTGCCAGCAGCTTAAACCCGGCAGATACGCAGTATTTT	CASSLNPADTQYF
NA	TRBJ1-5	NA	TRBV19	TGTGCCAGTAGTATTGGGGATTATCAGCCCCAGCATTTT	CASSIGDYQPQHF
few	TRBJ1-2	NA	TRBV9	TGTGCCAGCAGCGTAGGGGGGACACTCGCCGGTTACACCTTC	CASSVGGTLAGYTF
few	TRBJ2-2	NA	TRBV14	TGTGCCAGCAGCCAAGTAACCCAATCTGTATACGCCGGGGAGCTGTTTTTT	CASSQVTQSVYAGELFF
NA	TRBJ1-1	NA	TRBV9	TGTGCCAGCAGCGTAGGACTGGTGAACACTGAAGCTTTCTTT	CASSVGLVNTEAFF
NA	TRBJ1-4	NA	TRBV5-1	TGCGCCAGCAGCTTCGACGGGAGGGCGGCTAATGAAAAACTGTTTTTT	CASSFDGRAANEKLFF
NA	TRBJ1-2	NA	TRBV7-2	TGTGCCAGCAGCGTGCTTACAGGGAGGATCACCTTC	CASSVLTGRITF
few	TRBJ1-4	TRBD1	TRBV27	TGTGCCAGCAGTCCCCGGGGACAGAGGGTCATAAAACTGTTTTTT	CASSPRGQRVIKLFF
NA	TRBJ1-3	NA	TRBV9	TGTGCCAGCAGCGTCTCGGGGGCAGATGGAAACACCATATATTTT	CASSVSGADGNTIYF
NA	TRBJ1-4	NA	TRBV27	TGTGCCAGCAGCCGGGTAGGGGTCGGGGAAAAACTGTTTTTT	CASSRVGVGEKLFF
NA	TRBJ1-2	TRBD1	TRBV7-9	TGTGCCAGCAGCTTCCCGACAGGGGATGGCTACACCTTC	CASSFPTGDGYTF
NA	TRBJ1-5	NA	TRBV27	TGTGCCAGCAGTTTGGTACAATCTCAGCCCCAGCATTTT	CASSLVQSQPQHF
NA	TRBJ2-3	TRBD2	TRBV2	TGTGCCAGCAGTGAATTTGGCGGGGGGGCCGCAGATACGCAGTATTTT	CASSEFGGGAADTQYF
NA	TRBJ1-2	TRBD1	TRBV6-5	TGTGCCAGCAGTGGACAGGGGGCTAATGGCTACACCTTC	CASSGQGANGYTF
NA	TRBJ1-5	TRBD1	TRBV18	TGTGCCAGCTCCCAGGGACAGGCGGCCAATCAGCCCCAGCATTTT	CASSQGQAANQPQHF